This entry lists 14 T cell receptor beta chains sequenced from one sample in a study of cytomegalovirus exposure and HLA in healthy donors. Primers included in the PCR were 60 Vbeta and 13 Jbeta primers. Libraries were prepared by immunoSEQ multiplex PCR; TCRdb keeps only in-frame clonotypes and omits some of them. In the table there are 95,000 to 150,000 clones, less than 90% of which are singletons. What was sequenced was PBMCs. Source of these receptors: a man aged 50 to 59 in good health and CMV-seronegative.

The chain carries TRBV7-2 and TRBJ2-2, with 7 bases lining up with TRBD2. This CDR3 contains 17 residues. V shed 5 bases, J shed 4 bases, and the junction held 13 bases outside the gene matches. The germline V gene has CDR1 SGHTA and CDR2 FQGNSA. The DNA of the CDR3 is TGTGCCAGCAGCCAATTTACGGGGGGTGCGGGCACCGGGGAGCTGTTTTTT. Its translation is CASSQFTGGAGTGELFF.

The rearrangement uses TRBV28 and TRBJ1-1, with D uncertain. V was clipped by 5 bases and J by 1 base, with 11 bases between them. The CDR3 contains 14 residues. CDR1 and CDR2 from the germline V gene are MDHEN and SYDVKM. Here the CDR3 reads CASSPVAENTEAFF. Here the CDR3 DNA reads TGTGCCAGCAGTCCCGTAGCAGAGAACACTGAAGCTTTCTTT.

The V and J genes are TRBV7-9 and TRBJ2-7, with 8 bases that match TRBD2. This CDR3 contains 18 residues. Per the germline V gene, CDR1 is SEHNR and CDR2 is FQNEAQ (reference sequence). Trimming at V came to 1 base and at J to 5 bases, leaving 16 bases not matched to a gene. CDR3 sequence reads: CASSLGQQRESLRDEQYF. The CDR3 DNA reads as TGTGCCAGCAGCTTAGGTCAGCAGCGGGAGTCCTTACGCGACGAGCAGTACTTC.

Comment on this clone: Germline is not matched at one junction end, which may reflect a read error. The chain recombines TRBV5-5 with TRBJ2-3; D is possibly TRBD2 (5 bases). The CDR3 extends over 12 amino acids. Germline-derived CDR1 and CDR2 are SGHKS and YYEKEE (reference sequence). The CDR3 loop is CASSLKAGSSRF. The CDR3 coding sequence is TGTGCCAGCAGCTTGAAGGCGGGTTCGTCCCGGTTT.

This clone was seen a handful of times. The chain joins TRBV4-3 to TRBJ1-1; D not certain. Germline CDR1 is LGHNA and CDR2 is YSLEER. CDR3 length equals 15 residues. V lost 0 bases and J 0 bases, leaving 8 bases between the germline ends. As DNA, the CDR3 is TGCGCCAGCAGCCAAGACTATACCGTGAACACTGAAGCTTTCTTT. Translated: CASSQDYTVNTEAFF.

In this sample, this clone turned up a few times. The chain uses TRBV4-1 and TRBJ1-1; D remains unclear. CDR3 size: 13 residues. The ends were cut back, 6 bases at V and 0 bases at J, with 8 bases in the middle. Germline V gene data show CDR1 as MGHRA and CDR2 as YSYEKL. The CDR3 nucleotides are TGCGCCAGCAGATCCGTAGTGAACACTGAAGCTTTCTTT. This codes for CASRSVVNTEAFF.

This clone was found a few times. The chain recombines TRBV15 with TRBJ2-3; D not certain. Germline V gene sequence: CDR1 LNHNV, CDR2 YYDKDF (reference sequence). The CDR3 runs 13 residues. The V end lost 4 bases, the J end lost 2 bases, and 7 bases lay between the germline ends. The CDR3 reads CATSMGYTDTQYF. CDR3 DNA: TGTGCCACCAGCATGGGCTACACAGATACGCAGTATTTT.

This chain connects TRBV6-1 to TRBJ2-7, with D perhaps TRBD1 (5 bases). Trimming left V 10 bases short and J 6 bases short, with 19 bases between. Germline V gene lookup returns CDR1 MNHNS and CDR2 SASEGT. The CDR3 runs 13 residues. CDR3 coding DNA: TGTGCCACCCTCTGGGGCAGAACCGGCGAGCAGTACTTC. This encodes CATLWGRTGEQYF.

The V and J genes are TRBV5-1 and TRBJ2-1, with 12 bases fitting TRBD2. The germline V gene encodes CDR1 SGHRS and CDR2 YFSETQ. J gave up 6 bases and V 4 bases, and 5 bases lay outside the gene matches. This CDR3 has 15 residues. DNA for the CDR3: TGCGCCAGCAGCCCTAGCGGGGGGGCGTTCAATGAGCAGTTCTTC. Its translation: CASSPSGGAFNEQFF.

The chain carries TRBV4-1 and TRBJ2-1, with 9 bases identical to TRBD2. J was trimmed by 0 bases and V by 4 bases; bases with no gene match: 16. The CDR3 consists of 20 residues. Germline V gene sequence: CDR1 MGHRA, CDR2 YSYEKL. The CDR3 bases are TGCGCCAGCAGCCCAACGCCGGGCCTAGCGGGGCCTAGCTCCTACAATGAGCAGTTCTTC. Its translation: CASSPTPGLAGPSSYNEQFF.

The chain carries TRBV25-1 and TRBJ1-1; a weak D match, TRBD1 (5 bases). The V gene's germline CDR1 is MGHDK and CDR2 SYGVNS. The CDR3 length is 14 residues. The V and J ends lost 2 bases and 0 bases respectively, with 7 bases between them. CDR3 amino acids: CASSEGALNTEAFF. DNA for the CDR3: TGTGCCAGCAGTGAAGGGGCCCTGAACACTGAAGCTTTCTTT.

This clone was seen only a few times. The V gene is TRBV30, the J gene TRBJ2-3, with TRBD1 matching 12 bases. Per germline, CDR1 GTSNPN and CDR2 SVGIG (reference sequence). CDR3 length: 13 amino acids. Losses at the gene ends were 7 bases for V and 9 bases for J; bases not matched to a gene: 8. The CDR3 bases are TGTGCCTCCGGGACAGGGGGCCGAGAGACGCAGTATTTT. Amino acid sequence: CASGTGGRETQYF.

This chain joins TRBV9 and TRBJ2-3; 10 bases match TRBD1. The V and J ends lost 3 bases and 0 bases, in that order; junction bases with no gene match: 4. Per the germline V gene, CDR1 is SGDLS and CDR2 is YYNGEE. The CDR3 extends over 16 amino acids. In DNA form, the CDR3 reads TGTGCCAGCAGCGCGACAGGGGGCGCAAGCACAGATACGCAGTATTTT. Translated: CASSATGGASTDTQYF.

The V gene is TRBV7-9, the J gene TRBJ2-1, with D tentatively TRBD2 (6 bases). Germline lookup yields CDR1 SEHNR and CDR2 FQNEAQ (reference sequence). CDR3 length: 19 amino acids. Trimming stripped 5 bases from V and 3 bases from J, with 26 bases between. CDR3 in amino acids: CASSPRMSGRTSFYNEQFF. The CDR3 DNA reads TGTGCCAGCAGCCCTAGGATGAGCGGGCGCACCTCCTTCTACAATGAGCAGTTCTTC.